This T cell receptor beta chain was sequenced for a study of tumor and adjacent non-tumor tissue in lung cancer. Study-level background: Each sample yielded approximately 4 million productive TCRbeta reads on average.

This sample's RNA came from whole unsorted tissue. CDR1 and CDR2 (germline): LGHNA, YNFKEQ. V was cut by 3 bases and J by 2 bases, with 7 bases left in between. This CDR3 is built from 14 residues. Three rounds of nested PCR, following a modified ARM-PCR protocol, produced the TCRbeta library. TCRdb analysed the multiplex PCR reads with MiXCR anew, one entry per CDR3 protein. Here the sample spans about 110,000 distinct CDR3 sequences, approximately 84% being singletons. The sequenced material came from lung tumor tissue. The genes are TRBV4-2 and TRBJ1-4; D is undetermined. The sequence derives from a man between 65 and 85 years old with non-small cell lung cancer. The CDR3 region is CASSHSETNEKLFF. DNA of the CDR3: TGTGCCAGCAGCCACTCAGAGACTAATGAAAAACTGTTTTTT.